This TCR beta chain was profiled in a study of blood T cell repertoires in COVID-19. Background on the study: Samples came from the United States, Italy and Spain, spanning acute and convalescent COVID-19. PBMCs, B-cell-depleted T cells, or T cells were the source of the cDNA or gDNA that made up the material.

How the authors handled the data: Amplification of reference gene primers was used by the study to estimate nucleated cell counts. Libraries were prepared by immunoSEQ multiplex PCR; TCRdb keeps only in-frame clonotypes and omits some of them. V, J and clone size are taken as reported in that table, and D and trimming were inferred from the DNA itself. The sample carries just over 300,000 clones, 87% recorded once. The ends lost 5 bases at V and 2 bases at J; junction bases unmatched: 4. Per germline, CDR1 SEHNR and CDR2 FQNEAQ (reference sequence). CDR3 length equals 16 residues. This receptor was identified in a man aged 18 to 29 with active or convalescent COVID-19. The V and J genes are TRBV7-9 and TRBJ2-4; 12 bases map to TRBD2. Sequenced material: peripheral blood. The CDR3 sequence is CASSRTSGTSKNIQYF. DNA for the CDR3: TGTGCCAGCAGCCGGACTAGCGGGACCTCCAAAAACATTCAGTACTTC.